These 2 T cell receptor beta chains originate from one sample sequenced in a study of shared clonotypes between healthy human individuals. Naive-designated CD8 cells lacked CD45RO, were positively enriched for CCR7, and omitted terminally differentiated effector memory CD45RA+ cells. The assay was immunoSEQ multiplex PCR, and TCRdb's table has in-frame clones only and misses some. This table holds some 2.1 million clones, about 95% found once. Specimen: naive CD8+ T cells sorted from blood. The source of these receptors is a man between 18 and 29 years old in good health.

In nucleotides, the CDR3 is TGCAGCGCCGGGGGGACAGCTAACTATGGCTACACCTTC. Translation gives CSAGGTANYGYTF. The chain employs TRBV29-1 and TRBJ1-2; TRBD1 matches 7 bases. The CDR3 covers 13 residues. V trimming: 7 bases; J trimming: 0 bases; junction bases outside the gene matches: 5. Germline CDR1 and CDR2: SQVTM and ANQGSEA.

The CDR3 spells CASRRTGGTYEQYF. DNA of the CDR3: TGTGCCAGCAGGCGGACAGGGGGCACGTACGAGCAGTACTTC. The chain employs TRBV21-1 and TRBJ2-7; the table names TRBD1, a call not compared with the DNA. TRBV21-1 has pseudogene status. The length of the CDR3 is 14 residues.